This TCR beta chain was sequenced during a study of cytomegalovirus exposure and HLA in healthy donors. General study results and limits: Beyond CMV serostatus, there was no information to go on about immune exposure.

The PCR contained 60 Vbeta and 13 Jbeta primers. Only in-frame clones appear in the TCRdb table, and some are missing; sequencing was by immunoSEQ multiplex PCR. The sample has over 120,000 clones; 65% to 85% are singletons. Note on this clone: The antigen is not known.

CDR1 SGHDT and CDR2 YYEEEE come from the germline V gene. The V gene lost 4 bases and the J gene lost 2 bases, with 13 bases spanning the gap. The CDR3 is made up of 15 amino acids. The clonotype comes from a male donor in good health and CMV-seronegative. The specimen was PBMCs. The rearrangement links TRBV5-6 to TRBJ1-5; D unresolved. The CDR3 DNA sequence: TGTGCCAGCAGCACGGGAGGTTTTGGCAATCAGCCCCAGCATTTT. Translated: CASSTGGFGNQPQHF.